The clone carrying this TCR beta chain occurred many times. The record originates from a study of neurological immune-mediated disorders. Trimming cost V 0 bases and J 7 bases, with 8 bases left between them. Per germline, CDR1 SGHRS and CDR2 YFSETQ. The CDR3 is 14 amino acids. The yield of each sequencing run was over 160 million TCR-beta sequences from 15-18 subjects. TCRdb fed the 5' RACE reads into MiXCR, producing one record per CDR3 protein. The repertoire consists of 39,000 or so distinct CDR3 sequences, with roughly 4.8% occurring once and the leading ten covering 7% to 9.5%. The sequencing input was CD4+ T cells from blood. The TCR originated in a man aged 18 to 29 in good health. The rearrangement joins TRBV5-1 to TRBJ1-6; D is possibly TRBD1 (6 bases). The CDR3, as DNA: TGCGCCAGCAGCTTGGGTCAGGGGAATTCACCCCTCCACTTT. It encodes CASSLGQGNSPLHF.